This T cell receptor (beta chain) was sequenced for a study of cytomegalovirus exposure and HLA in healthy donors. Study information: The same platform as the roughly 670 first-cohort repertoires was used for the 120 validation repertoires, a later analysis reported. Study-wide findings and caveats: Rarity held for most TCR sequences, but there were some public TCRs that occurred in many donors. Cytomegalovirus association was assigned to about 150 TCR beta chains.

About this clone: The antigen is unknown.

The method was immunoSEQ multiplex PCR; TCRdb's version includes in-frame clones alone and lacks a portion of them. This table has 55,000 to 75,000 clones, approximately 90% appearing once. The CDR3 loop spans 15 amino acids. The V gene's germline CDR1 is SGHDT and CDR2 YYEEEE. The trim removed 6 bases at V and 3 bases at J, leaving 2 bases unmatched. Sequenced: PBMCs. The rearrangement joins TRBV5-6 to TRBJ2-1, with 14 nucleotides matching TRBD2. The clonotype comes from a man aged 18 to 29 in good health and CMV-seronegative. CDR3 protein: CASIGTSGSYNEQFF. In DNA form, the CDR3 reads TGTGCCAGCATCGGGACTAGCGGGAGCTACAATGAGCAGTTCTTC.